One sample yielded the 31 T cell receptor beta chains listed below, sequenced in a study of cytomegalovirus exposure and HLA in healthy donors. The primer mix had 60 Vbeta and 13 Jbeta primers. TCRdb's table, derived via immunoSEQ multiplex PCR, lists solely in-frame clones and lacks some. The table records 90,000 to 150,000 clones, 77% of them present only once. Sequencing input: PBMCs. These receptors were taken from a man between 18 and 35 years old in good health and CMV-seropositive.

The rearrangement links TRBV6-5 to TRBJ1-1, with a tentative D call TRBD1 (5 bases). Trimming shortened V by 5 bases and J by 7 bases, and 11 bases separated the two germline ends. Germline assignment: CDR1 MNHEY and CDR2 SVGAGI. There are 12 residues in the CDR3. The CDR3 loop is CASSTNRIEAFF. The CDR3 bases are TGTGCCAGCAGTACCAACAGGATTGAAGCTTTCTTT.

The rearrangement links TRBV7-6 to TRBJ1-1; 8 positions match TRBD1. Germline trimming cut 0 bases from V and 4 bases from J; bases unmatched to any gene: 4. The CDR3 totals 15 residues. Looked up from germline, CDR1 is SGHVS and CDR2 is FNYEAQ. The CDR3: CASSLASQGGTEAFF. CDR3 bases: TGTGCCAGCAGCTTAGCGTCACAGGGGGGCACTGAAGCTTTCTTT.

This clone was counted between two and nine times. J is TRBJ1-2 and V is TRBV5-1; TRBD1 aligns across 8 bases. Trimming took 4 bases from V and 7 from J; bases not matched to a gene: 9. The length of the CDR3 is 14 residues. Germline lookup yields CDR1 SGHRS and CDR2 YFSETQ. Written as DNA, the CDR3 is TGCGCCAGCAGCCTCGGACAGGGCTTCGTTGGCTACACCTTC. It codes for CASSLGQGFVGYTF. The complete variable domain, with remaining parts taken from reference TRBV5-1 and TRBJ1-2, reads KAGVTQTPRYLIKTRGQQVTLSCSPISGHRSVSWYQQTPGQGLQFLFEYFSETQRNKGNFPGRFSGRQFSNSRSEMNVSTLELGDSALYLCASSLGQGFVGYTFGSGTRLTVV.

The chain links TRBV7-9 to TRBJ1-1; D remains unclear. V lost 1 base to trimming and J lost 8 bases, with 8 bases between them. CDR1 is SEHNR and CDR2 is FQNEAQ in the germline V gene (reference sequence). The CDR3 consists of 12 residues. CDR3 sequence: CASSLGAQEAFF. CDR3 DNA: TGTGCCAGCAGCTTAGGGGCGCAAGAAGCTTTCTTT. Looking up the rest from reference TRBV7-9 and TRBJ1-1 gives the full variable domain: DTGVSQNPRHKITKRGQNVTFRCDPISEHNRLYWYRQTLGQGPEFLTYFQNEAQLEKSRLLSDRFSAERPKGSFSTLEIQRTEQGDSAMYLCASSLGAQEAFFGQGTRLTVV.

The V and J genes are TRBV19 and TRBJ2-6, with TRBD1 matching over 8 bases. After removal of 9 bases from V and 4 bases from J, the junction contained 8 bases not matched to a gene. This CDR3 has 15 residues. Germline CDR1 is LNHDA and CDR2 is SQIVND (reference sequence). Written as DNA, the CDR3 is TGTGCCAGCCGACAGGGGCTAAGAGGGGCCAACGTCCTGACTTTC. This gives the protein CASRQGLRGANVLTF.

This clone was counted once. The J gene is TRBJ2-7, the V gene TRBV10-3, with a tentative D call TRBD1 (6 bases). Trimming took off 2 bases at V and 2 bases at J, with 16 bases between the two ends. CDR1 is ENHRY, CDR2 SYGVKD, per germline. The CDR3 contains 16 residues. The CDR3 loop reads CAISETLRDIAYEQYF. The CDR3 nucleotides read TGTGCCATCAGTGAGACCCTTCGGGACATTGCCTACGAGCAGTACTTC.

For this clone: This CDR3 is also generated by other DNA sequences in the sample. The rearrangement uses TRBV5-1 and TRBJ1-6, with 10 bases that match TRBD1. Looked up from germline, CDR1 is SGHRS and CDR2 is YFSETQ. J was trimmed by 7 bases and V by 4 bases; bases with no gene match: 2. The CDR3 consists of 14 residues. The CDR3 sequence: CASSRDRGNSPLHF. CDR3 DNA: TGCGCCAGCAGCCGGGACAGGGGAAATTCACCCCTCCACTTT.

The chain links TRBV10-3 to TRBJ2-5; no clear D gene. Germline loops: CDR1 ENHRY, CDR2 SYGVKD. The CDR3 totals 13 residues. V lost 4 bases to trimming and J lost 1 base, with 7 bases between them. The CDR3 protein is CAISVPGQETQYF. The CDR3 bases are TGTGCCATCAGTGTCCCGGGCCAAGAGACCCAGTACTTC.

This clone was observed once. The genes are TRBV6-5 and TRBJ1-2; a possible D gene is TRBD1 (6 bases). Per the germline V gene, CDR1 is MNHEY and CDR2 is SVGAGI. The V end was cut by 5 bases, the J end by 5 bases, with 18 bases between. The CDR3 extends over 15 amino acids. CDR3 region: CASSPQGGGGYGYTF. In nucleotides, the CDR3 is TGTGCCAGCAGTCCCCAAGGGGGAGGGGGTTATGGCTACACCTTC.

The V gene is TRBV19, the J gene TRBJ2-1; TRBD2 matches at 11 bases. Losses at the gene ends were 5 bases for V and 5 bases for J; bases not matched to a gene: 8. The CDR3 is made up of 16 amino acids. Germline V gene data show CDR1 as LNHDA and CDR2 as SQIVND (reference sequence). The CDR3 protein is CASSARVAGGDNEQFF. The CDR3, as DNA: TGTGCCAGTAGTGCTCGTGTAGCGGGAGGGGACAATGAGCAGTTCTTC.

The chain employs TRBV6-5 and TRBJ2-7; D possibly corresponds to TRBD1 (6 bases). The CDR3 spans 14 residues. The germline CDR1 and CDR2 sequences are MNHEY and SVGAGI. Deletions cut 6 bases from V and 0 bases from J, with 12 bases between. DNA for the CDR3: TGTGCCAGCAGCACGGACAGCAGCTCCTACGAGCAGTACTTC. Residues: CASSTDSSSYEQYF.

The chain joins TRBV4-1 to TRBJ1-5, with 8 bases that match TRBD1. The CDR3 runs 15 residues. The J segment lost 6 bases and the V segment lost 3 bases, leaving 7 bases of the junction unmatched. CDR1 is MGHRA, CDR2 YSYEKL, per germline. CDR3 amino acids: CASSHEDREGQPQHF. The CDR3 DNA reads as TGCGCCAGCAGCCATGAGGACAGGGAAGGTCAGCCCCAGCATTTT.

The chain employs TRBV10-3 and TRBJ1-5; 7 positions agree with TRBD1. The CDR3 is 14 residues long. Germline CDR1 and CDR2: ENHRY and SYGVKD. Losses at the gene ends were 10 bases for V and 6 bases for J; bases not matched to a gene: 12. The CDR3 sequence is CATLGGQAGQPQHF. CDR3 coding DNA: TGTGCCACCCTTGGAGGACAGGCCGGTCAGCCCCAGCATTTT.

The chain carries TRBV11-2 and TRBJ2-1; no clear D. The germline CDR1 and CDR2 sequences are SGHAT and FQNNGV. Trimming took 7 bases from V and 9 from J, leaving 13 bases between them. The CDR3 is 12 amino acids. CDR3 sequence reads: CASTSRFGEQFF. CDR3 DNA: TGTGCCAGCACCTCCCGGTTCGGTGAGCAGTTCTTC. Full variable domain (missing parts from reference TRBV11-2 and TRBJ2-1): EAGVAQSPRYKIIEKRQSVAFWCNPISGHATLYWYQQILGQGPKLLIQFQNNGVVDDSQLPKDRFSAERLKGVDSTLKIQPAKLEDSAVYLCASTSRFGEQFFGPGTRLTVL.

The genes are TRBV6-6 and TRBJ2-7, with D unresolved. This CDR3 spans 13 amino acids. With 0 bases removed from V and 5 bases from J, the gap between germline ends came to 8 bases. Germline V gives CDR1 MNHNY, CDR2 SVGAGI (reference sequence). CDR3 sequence: CASSYSPADEQYF. As DNA, the CDR3 is TGTGCCAGCAGTTACTCGCCCGCGGACGAGCAGTACTTC.

This chain links TRBV5-1 with TRBJ1-1; 11 nucleotides agree with TRBD1. In germline, CDR1 is SGHRS, CDR2 YFSETQ. V gave up 4 bases and J gave up 0 bases; unmatched junction bases: 5. The CDR3 has 16 amino acids. The CDR3 sequence is CASSRGTGGMNTEAFF. For the CDR3, the DNA is TGCGCCAGCAGCCGAGGGACAGGGGGGATGAACACTGAAGCTTTCTTT.

The chain carries TRBV2 and TRBJ2-1; TRBD2 matches at 8 bases. CDR1 is SNHLY and CDR2 is FYNNEI in the germline V gene. The length of the CDR3 is 17 residues. The trim removed 6 bases at V and 4 bases at J, leaving 14 bases unmatched. The CDR3 protein is CASSPLSGLALYNEQFF. Here the CDR3 DNA reads TGTGCCAGCAGCCCCCTCTCCGGACTAGCCCTTTACAATGAGCAGTTCTTC.

This sequence joins TRBV10-1 and TRBJ2-3; D unresolved. The ends were cut back, 5 bases at V and 4 bases at J, with 13 bases in the middle. Germline V gene sequence: CDR1 WNHNN, CDR2 SYGVQD (reference sequence). The CDR3 is 14 amino acids. CDR3 nucleotides: TGCGCCAGCAGTACCCTCGCGAATCCAGATACGCAGTATTTT. It encodes CASSTLANPDTQYF.

This chain links TRBV7-6 with TRBJ2-3; possibly TRBD2 for D (6 bases). Germline CDR1 SGHVS, CDR2 FNYEAQ. This CDR3 comprises 16 residues. V was cut by 2 bases and J by 0 bases, with 12 bases left in between. The CDR3 DNA follows: TGTGCCAGCAGCTTATGGGGGGAAAGTAGCACAGATACGCAGTATTTT. Amino acids: CASSLWGESSTDTQYF.

This chain connects TRBV5-5 to TRBJ1-1; D is ambiguous. The CDR3 runs 14 residues. Germline V CDR1 and CDR2: SGHKS, YYEKEE (reference sequence). V was pared by 6 bases and J by 6 bases, with 18 bases between. The DNA of the CDR3 is TGTGCCAGCACCTTCCTGGATGGAGTGGCTGAAGCTTTCTTT. Translation: CASTFLDGVAEAFF. Filled out from reference TRBV5-5 and TRBJ1-1, the complete variable domain reads DAGVTQSPTHLIKTRGQQVTLRCSPISGHKSVSWYQQVLGQGPQFIFQYYEKEERGRGNFPDRFSARQFPNYSSELNVNALLLGDSALYLCASTFLDGVAEAFFGQGTRLTVV.

The gene calls are TRBV28 and TRBJ2-1; TRBD2 might be the D (6 bases). This CDR3 comprises 14 residues. In germline, CDR1 is MDHEN, CDR2 SYDVKM. V lost 8 bases and J lost 0, with 11 bases in between. The CDR3 region is CASRRESSYNEQFF. CDR3 sequence (DNA): TGTGCCAGCCGGAGGGAAAGCTCCTACAATGAGCAGTTCTTC.

The CDR3 nucleotides read TGCGCCAGCAGCTTGGTTGCGGGAGGGTACTACGAGCAGTACTTC. Amino acids: CASSLVAGGYYEQYF. The chain has TRBV5-1 and TRBJ2-7, with 9 nucleotides matching TRBD2. CDR3 size: 15 residues. CDR1 is SGHRS and CDR2 is YFSETQ in the germline V gene. With 0 bases clipped from V and 3 bases from J, the junction kept 4 bases outside the gene matches.

A word on this clone: Its ends do not fully match the called genes, so a read error is possible. The chain couples TRBV11-1 to TRBJ2-4; D is perhaps TRBD2 (6 bases). The CDR3 is made up of 18 amino acids. The germline CDR1 and CDR2 sequences are SGHAT and FQDESV (reference sequence). The CDR3 DNA is TGTGCCAGCAGCGGTGAGCCGGGAGCCCTTAGTGGGTGGAACAGTCAGTACTTC. This translates into CASSGEPGALSGWNSQYF.

The chain joins TRBV29-1 to TRBJ1-2, with 11 bases lining up with TRBD1. Germline V CDR1 and CDR2: SQVTM, ANQGSEA. This CDR3 is built from 13 residues. J gave up 8 bases and V 4 bases, and 6 bases lay outside the gene matches. The CDR3 reads CSVGEDRGRGYTF. In nucleotides, the CDR3 is TGCAGCGTTGGTGAGGACAGGGGGCGCGGCTACACCTTC. Based on the CDR3 plus reference TRBV29-1 and TRBJ1-2, the full variable domain is SAVISQKPSRDICQRGTSLTIQCQVDSQVTMMFWYRQQPGQSLTLIATANQGSEATYESGFVIDKFPISRPNLTFSTLTVSNMSPEDSSIYLCSVGEDRGRGYTFGSGTRLTVV.

The J gene is TRBJ1-1, the V gene TRBV28, with 7 bases lining up with TRBD1. The junction had 3 bases not matched to a gene; V was cut back by 6 bases and J by 2 bases. CDR3 size: 13 residues. The germline gives CDR1 MDHEN, CDR2 SYDVKM. This CDR3 is CASRGQDNTEAFF. CDR3 DNA sequence: TGTGCCAGCAGAGGACAGGATAACACTGAAGCTTTCTTT.

The gene calls are TRBV29-1 and TRBJ2-7; maybe TRBD2 (5 bases). The CDR3 has 12 residues. Per the germline V gene, CDR1 is SQVTM and CDR2 is ANQGSEA. V dropped 7 bases and J dropped 2 bases, with 12 bases sitting between them. CDR3 sequence (DNA): TGCAGCGGCCAGGACGGGACCTACGAGCAGTACTTC. Translation: CSGQDGTYEQYF.

This clone came up once. J is TRBJ2-7 and V is TRBV27, with 7 bases that match TRBD1. The V segment lost 11 bases and the J segment 1 base; nucleotides outside the gene matches: 5. CDR3 size: 12 residues. The germline V gene encodes CDR1 MNHEY and CDR2 SMNVEV (reference sequence). CDR3 nucleotides: TGTGCCGTTTTGACAGGGTCCTACGAGCAGTACTTC. As protein: CAVLTGSYEQYF.

The CDR3 is CASSLGQGVGEQYF. CDR3 DNA: TGTGCCAGCAGTCTGGGACAGGGGGTCGGGGAGCAGTACTTC. This sequence joins TRBV27 and TRBJ2-7; 11 nucleotides agree with TRBD1. This CDR3 has 14 residues. CDR1 is MNHEY and CDR2 is SMNVEV in the germline V gene (reference sequence). V shed 5 bases, J shed 7 bases, and the junction held 7 bases outside the gene matches.

This clone was seen only a few times. This chain connects TRBV28 to TRBJ1-1; D call uncertain. Trimming cost V 4 bases and J 5 bases, with 5 bases left between them. The CDR3 spans 11 residues. Germline V gives CDR1 MDHEN, CDR2 SYDVKM. The CDR3 here is CASSWRTEAFF. CDR3 DNA: TGTGCCAGCAGTTGGAGGACTGAAGCTTTCTTT. The full variable domain, with the rest looked up from reference TRBV28 and TRBJ1-1, is DVKVTQSSRYLVKRTGEKVFLECVQDMDHENMFWYRQDPGLGLRLIYFSYDVKMKEKGDIPEGYSVSREKKERFSLILESASTNQTSMYLCASSWRTEAFFGQGTRLTVV.

This clone was observed a single time. V usage is TRBV7-9 and J usage is TRBJ1-5; 9 bases are a match to TRBD1. The V segment lost 5 bases and the J segment 7 bases; nucleotides outside the gene matches: 9. Per the germline V gene, CDR1 is SEHNR and CDR2 is FQNEAQ (reference sequence). This CDR3 comprises 15 residues. Written as DNA, the CDR3 is TGTGCCAGCAGCCCGGGACAGGGAGGAGGCCAGCCCCAGCATTTT. This translates into CASSPGQGGGQPQHF.

The gene calls are TRBV9 and TRBJ2-3; the D gene is possibly TRBD2 (6 bases). Germline loops: CDR1 SGDLS, CDR2 YYNGEE. V lost 4 bases to trimming and J lost 5 bases, with 11 bases between them. The CDR3 loop spans 13 amino acids. CDR3 region: CASSLGGEDTQYF. For the CDR3, the DNA is TGTGCCAGCAGCCTAGGCGGGGAAGATACGCAGTATTTT.